This T cell receptor beta chain was observed in a study of blood T cell repertoires in COVID-19. Whole-study context: There were acute and convalescent COVID-19 samples, and they came from the United States, Italy and Spain.

The germline V gene encodes CDR1 LNHDA and CDR2 SQIVND (reference sequence). The CDR3 runs to 15 residues. Trimming shortened V by 4 bases and J by 0 bases, and 12 bases separated the two germline ends. This table comes from immunoSEQ multiplex PCR, and its TCRdb copy is limited to in-frame clones, with some not included. The sample contains around 230,000 clones, around 82% of which appear only once. Material: peripheral blood. This clonotype was sampled from a woman between 35 and 50 years old with active or convalescent COVID-19. The chain has TRBV19 and TRBJ1-1; weak D call: TRBD1 (5 bases). CDR3 nucleotides: TGTGCCAGTAGTAACTCGGGACTTCTGAACACTGAAGCTTTCTTT. The encoded protein is CASSNSGLLNTEAFF.